What follows describes a single T cell receptor beta chain. The antigen is not known. This specimen comes from a study of T cell responses to AZD1222 COVID-19 vaccine. The table came from immunoSEQ multiplex PCR; TCRdb's copy has only in-frame clones and leaves some out. This table has approximately 180,000 clones, 90% appearing once. Overall study findings and caveats: A mostly white British donor set with more females was recruited, and clonal diversity was possibly underestimated. Vaccination with two AZD1222 doses was followed by a rise in Spike-specific TCR breadth and depth.

The ends lost 5 bases at V and 0 bases at J; junction bases unmatched: 6. Germline V CDR1 and CDR2: SQVTM, ANQGSEA. This CDR3 comprises 14 residues. Sample: peripheral blood, taken on day 0 of AZD1222 vaccination. This chain joins TRBV29-1 and TRBJ1-1; 7 bases fit TRBD1. The source is an adult in good health. The CDR3 DNA is TGCAGCGTTATGGGACAGACCATGAACACTGAAGCTTTCTTT. It translates to CSVMGQTMNTEAFF.